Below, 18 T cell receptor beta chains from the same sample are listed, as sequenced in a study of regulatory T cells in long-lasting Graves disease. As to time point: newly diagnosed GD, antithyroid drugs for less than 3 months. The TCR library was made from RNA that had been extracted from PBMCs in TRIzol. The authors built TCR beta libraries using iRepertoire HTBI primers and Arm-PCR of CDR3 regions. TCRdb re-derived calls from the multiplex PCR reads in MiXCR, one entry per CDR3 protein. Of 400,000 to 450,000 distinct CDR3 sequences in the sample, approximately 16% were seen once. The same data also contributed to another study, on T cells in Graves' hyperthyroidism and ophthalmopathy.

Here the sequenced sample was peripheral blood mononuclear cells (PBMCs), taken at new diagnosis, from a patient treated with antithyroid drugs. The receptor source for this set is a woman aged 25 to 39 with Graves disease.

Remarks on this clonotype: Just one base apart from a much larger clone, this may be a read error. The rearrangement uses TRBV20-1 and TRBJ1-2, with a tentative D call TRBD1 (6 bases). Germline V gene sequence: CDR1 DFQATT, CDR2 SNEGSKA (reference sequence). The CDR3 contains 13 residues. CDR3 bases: TGCAATGCCCTTCAGGGGCCAGATTATGGCTACACCTTC. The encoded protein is CNALQGPDYGYTF.

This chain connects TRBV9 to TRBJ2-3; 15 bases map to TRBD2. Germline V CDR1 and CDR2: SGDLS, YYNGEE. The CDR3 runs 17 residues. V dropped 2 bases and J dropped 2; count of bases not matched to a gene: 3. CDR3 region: CASSVGTSGRNTDTQYF. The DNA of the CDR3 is TGTGCCAGCAGCGTGGGGACTAGCGGGAGGAACACAGATACGCAGTATTTT.

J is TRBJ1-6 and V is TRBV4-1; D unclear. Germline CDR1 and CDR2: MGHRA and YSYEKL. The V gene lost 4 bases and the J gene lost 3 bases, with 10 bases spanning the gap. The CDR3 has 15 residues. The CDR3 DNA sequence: TGCGCCAGCAGCCGTCAAGAGTACTATAATTCACCCCTCCACTTT. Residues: CASSRQEYYNSPLHF.

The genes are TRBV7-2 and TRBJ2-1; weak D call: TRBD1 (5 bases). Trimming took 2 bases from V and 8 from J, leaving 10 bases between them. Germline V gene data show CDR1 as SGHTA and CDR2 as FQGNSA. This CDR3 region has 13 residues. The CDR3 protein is CASSLRLRDEQFF. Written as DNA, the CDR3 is TGTGCCAGCAGCTTAAGACTCAGGGATGAGCAGTTCTTC.

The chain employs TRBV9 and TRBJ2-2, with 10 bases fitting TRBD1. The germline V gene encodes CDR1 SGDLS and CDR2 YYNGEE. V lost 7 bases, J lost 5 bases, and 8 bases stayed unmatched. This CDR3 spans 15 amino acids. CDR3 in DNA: TGTGCCAGCGCGTTGGGGACAGGGGTAACCGGGGAGCTGTTTTTT. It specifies CASALGTGVTGELFF.

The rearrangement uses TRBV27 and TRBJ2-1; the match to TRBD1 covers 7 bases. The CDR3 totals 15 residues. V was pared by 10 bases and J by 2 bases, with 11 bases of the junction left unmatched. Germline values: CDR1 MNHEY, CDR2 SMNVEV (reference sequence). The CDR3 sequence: CATKPGTDTYNEQFF. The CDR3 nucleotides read TGTGCCACCAAGCCGGGGACAGATACCTACAATGAGCAGTTCTTC.

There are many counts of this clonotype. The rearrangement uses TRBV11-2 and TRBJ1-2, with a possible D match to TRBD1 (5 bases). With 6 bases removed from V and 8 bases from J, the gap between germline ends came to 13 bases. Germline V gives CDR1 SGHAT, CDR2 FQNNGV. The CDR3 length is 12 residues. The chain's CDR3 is CASSSQGYGYTF. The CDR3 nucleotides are TGTGCCAGCAGTTCCCAGGGTTACGGCTACACCTTC. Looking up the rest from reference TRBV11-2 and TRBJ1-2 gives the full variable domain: EAGVAQSPRYKIIEKRQSVAFWCNPISGHATLYWYQQILGQGPKLLIQFQNNGVVDDSQLPKDRFSAERLKGVDSTLKIQPAKLEDSAVYLCASSSQGYGYTFGSGTRLTVV.

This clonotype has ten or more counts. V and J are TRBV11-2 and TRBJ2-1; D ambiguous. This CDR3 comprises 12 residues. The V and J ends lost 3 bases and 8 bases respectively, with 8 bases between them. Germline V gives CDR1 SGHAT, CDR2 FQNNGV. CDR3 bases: TGTGCCAGCAGCTTGGGTGGGGATGAGCAGTTCTTC. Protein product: CASSLGGDEQFF.

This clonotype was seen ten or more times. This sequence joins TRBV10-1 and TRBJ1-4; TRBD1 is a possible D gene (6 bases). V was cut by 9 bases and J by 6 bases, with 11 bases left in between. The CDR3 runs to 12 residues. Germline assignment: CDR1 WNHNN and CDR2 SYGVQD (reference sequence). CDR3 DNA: TGCGCCAGTCGTCGGACAGATGAAAAACTGTTTTTT. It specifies CASRRTDEKLFF.

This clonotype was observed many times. The CDR3: CASSTLGGNEQFF. In DNA form, the CDR3 reads TGTGCCAGCAGCACGTTAGGGGGCAATGAGCAGTTCTTC. The chain carries TRBV11-2 and TRBJ2-1; TRBD1 is a possible D gene (6 bases). Per the germline V gene, CDR1 is SGHAT and CDR2 is FQNNGV. Trimming removed 5 bases at V and 6 bases at J, with 11 bases between. This CDR3 is 13 amino acids long.

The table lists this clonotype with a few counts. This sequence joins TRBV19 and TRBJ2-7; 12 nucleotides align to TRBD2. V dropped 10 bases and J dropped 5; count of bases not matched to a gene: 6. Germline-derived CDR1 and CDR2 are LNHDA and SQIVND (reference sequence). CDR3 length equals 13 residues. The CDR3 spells CATSRTSGNEQYF. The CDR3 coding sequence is TGTGCCACTTCCCGGACTAGCGGGAACGAGCAGTACTTC.

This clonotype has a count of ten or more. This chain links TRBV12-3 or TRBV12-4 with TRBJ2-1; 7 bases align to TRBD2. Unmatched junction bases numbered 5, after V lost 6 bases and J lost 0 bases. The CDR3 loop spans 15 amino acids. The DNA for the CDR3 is TGTGCCAGCAGCACGCGGGAGAGCTCCTACAATGAGCAGTTCTTC. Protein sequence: CASSTRESSYNEQFF.

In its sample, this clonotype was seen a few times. CDR3 in amino acids: CASSEFQGAYGYTF. CDR3 in DNA: TGTGCCAGCAGTGAATTTCAGGGTGCCTATGGCTACACCTTC. The chain combines TRBV25-1 with TRBJ1-2, with D possibly matching TRBD1 (5 bases). The CDR3 sequence is 14 residues long. Trimming left V 1 base short and J 4 bases short, with 10 bases between. CDR1 MGHDK and CDR2 SYGVNS come from the germline V gene.

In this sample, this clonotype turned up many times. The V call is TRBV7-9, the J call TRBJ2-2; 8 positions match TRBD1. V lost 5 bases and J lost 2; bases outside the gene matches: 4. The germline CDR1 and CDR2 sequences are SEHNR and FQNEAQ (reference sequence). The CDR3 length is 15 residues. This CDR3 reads CASSQGQDNTGELFF. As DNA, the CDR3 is TGTGCCAGCAGCCAGGGACAGGATAACACCGGGGAGCTGTTTTTT.

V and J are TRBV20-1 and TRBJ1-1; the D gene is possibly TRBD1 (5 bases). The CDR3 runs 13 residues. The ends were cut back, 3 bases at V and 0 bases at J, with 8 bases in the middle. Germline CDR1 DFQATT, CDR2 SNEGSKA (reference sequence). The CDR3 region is CSARARVNTEAFF. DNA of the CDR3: TGCAGTGCTAGGGCCAGGGTGAACACTGAAGCTTTCTTT.

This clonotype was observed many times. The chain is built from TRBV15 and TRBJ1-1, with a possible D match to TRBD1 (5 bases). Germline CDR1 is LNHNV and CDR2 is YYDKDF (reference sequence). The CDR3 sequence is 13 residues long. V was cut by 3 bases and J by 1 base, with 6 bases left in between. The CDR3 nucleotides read TGTGCCACCAGCAGGAGGGGGAACACTGAAGCTTTCTTT. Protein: CATSRRGNTEAFF.

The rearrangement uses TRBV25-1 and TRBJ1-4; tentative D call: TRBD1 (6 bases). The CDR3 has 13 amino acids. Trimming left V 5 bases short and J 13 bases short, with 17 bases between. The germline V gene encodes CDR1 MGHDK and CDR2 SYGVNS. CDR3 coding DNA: TGTGCCAGCAGTATTTCGTCCGCAGGGGTACTGTTTTTT. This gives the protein CASSISSAGVLFF.

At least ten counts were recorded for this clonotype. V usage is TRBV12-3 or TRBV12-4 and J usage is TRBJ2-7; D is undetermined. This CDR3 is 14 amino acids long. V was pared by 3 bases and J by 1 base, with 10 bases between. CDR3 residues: CASSFKSLSYEQYF. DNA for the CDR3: TGTGCCAGCAGTTTTAAAAGCTTATCCTACGAGCAGTACTTC.